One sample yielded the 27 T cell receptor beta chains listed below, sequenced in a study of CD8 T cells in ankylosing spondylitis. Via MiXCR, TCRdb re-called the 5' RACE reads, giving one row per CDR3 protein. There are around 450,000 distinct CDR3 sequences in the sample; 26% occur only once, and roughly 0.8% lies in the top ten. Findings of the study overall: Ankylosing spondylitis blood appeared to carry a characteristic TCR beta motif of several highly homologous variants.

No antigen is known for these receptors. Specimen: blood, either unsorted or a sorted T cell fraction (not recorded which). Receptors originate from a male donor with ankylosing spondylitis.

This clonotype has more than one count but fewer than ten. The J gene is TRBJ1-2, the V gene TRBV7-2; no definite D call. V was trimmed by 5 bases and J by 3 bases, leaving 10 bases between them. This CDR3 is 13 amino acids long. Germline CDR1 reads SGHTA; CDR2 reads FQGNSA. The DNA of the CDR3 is TGTGCCAGCAGCCTCGACGGAGACTATGGCTACACCTTC. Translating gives CASSLDGDYGYTF.

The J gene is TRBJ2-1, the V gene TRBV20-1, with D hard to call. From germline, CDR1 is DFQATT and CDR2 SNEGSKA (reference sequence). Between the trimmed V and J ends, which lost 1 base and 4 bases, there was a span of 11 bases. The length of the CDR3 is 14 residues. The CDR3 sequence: CSARGAEGYNEQFF. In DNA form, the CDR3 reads TGCAGTGCTAGAGGCGCGGAAGGTTACAATGAGCAGTTCTTC.

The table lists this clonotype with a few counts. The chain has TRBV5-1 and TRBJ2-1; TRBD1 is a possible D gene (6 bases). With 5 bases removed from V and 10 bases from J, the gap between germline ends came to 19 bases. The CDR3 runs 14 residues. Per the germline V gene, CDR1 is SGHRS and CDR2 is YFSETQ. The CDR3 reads CASSESSGVGEQFF. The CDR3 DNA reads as TGCGCCAGCAGTGAGTCGTCAGGGGTAGGCGAGCAGTTCTTC. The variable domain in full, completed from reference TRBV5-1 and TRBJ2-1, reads KAGVTQTPRYLIKTRGQQVTLSCSPISGHRSVSWYQQTPGQGLQFLFEYFSETQRNKGNFPGRFSGRQFSNSRSEMNVSTLELGDSALYLCASSESSGVGEQFFGPGTRLTVL.

The CDR3 DNA reads TGCGCCAGCAGCTCAACAGATATCCACGAGCAGTACTTC. Residues: CASSSTDIHEQYF. The chain carries TRBV5-1 and TRBJ2-7; D call uncertain. The V gene's germline CDR1 is SGHRS and CDR2 YFSETQ. Trimming left V 3 bases short and J 5 bases short, with 12 bases between. The CDR3 spans 13 residues.

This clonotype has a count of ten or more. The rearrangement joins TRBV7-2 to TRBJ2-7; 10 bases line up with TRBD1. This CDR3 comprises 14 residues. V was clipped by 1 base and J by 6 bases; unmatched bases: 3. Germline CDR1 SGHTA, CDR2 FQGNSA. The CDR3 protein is CASSLVRTGGEQYF. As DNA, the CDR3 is TGTGCCAGCAGCTTAGTAAGGACAGGGGGCGAGCAGTACTTC.

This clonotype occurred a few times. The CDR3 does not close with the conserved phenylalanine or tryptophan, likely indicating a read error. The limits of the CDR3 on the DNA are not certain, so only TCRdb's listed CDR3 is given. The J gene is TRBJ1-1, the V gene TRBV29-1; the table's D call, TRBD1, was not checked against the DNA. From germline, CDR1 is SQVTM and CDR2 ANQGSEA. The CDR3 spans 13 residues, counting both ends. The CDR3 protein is CSVEETRQGLVVL.

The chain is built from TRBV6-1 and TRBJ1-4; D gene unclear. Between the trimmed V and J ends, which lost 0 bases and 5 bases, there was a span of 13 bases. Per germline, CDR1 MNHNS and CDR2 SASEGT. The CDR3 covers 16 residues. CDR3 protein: CASSEALMGGNEKLFF. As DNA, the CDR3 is TGTGCCAGCAGTGAAGCTTTAATGGGCGGCAATGAAAAACTGTTTTTT.

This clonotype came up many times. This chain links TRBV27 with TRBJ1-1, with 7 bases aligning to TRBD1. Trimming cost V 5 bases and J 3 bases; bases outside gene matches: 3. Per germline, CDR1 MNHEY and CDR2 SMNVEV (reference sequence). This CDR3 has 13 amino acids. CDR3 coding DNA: TGTGCCAGCAGTCCGGGACAGTACACTGAAGCTTTCTTT. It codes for CASSPGQYTEAFF.

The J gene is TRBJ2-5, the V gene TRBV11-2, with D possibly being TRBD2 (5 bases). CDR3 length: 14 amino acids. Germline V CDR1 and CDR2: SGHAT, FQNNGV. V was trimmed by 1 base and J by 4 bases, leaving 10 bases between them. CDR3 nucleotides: TGTGCCAGCAGCTTAGGGGGAGTAGGAGAGACCCAGTACTTC. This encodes CASSLGGVGETQYF.

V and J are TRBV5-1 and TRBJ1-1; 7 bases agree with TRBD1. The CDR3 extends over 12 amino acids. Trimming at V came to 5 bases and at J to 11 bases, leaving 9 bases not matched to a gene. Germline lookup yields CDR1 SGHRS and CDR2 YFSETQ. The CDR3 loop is CASRRQGRLAFF. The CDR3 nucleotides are TGCGCCAGCAGGAGACAGGGACGTCTCGCTTTCTTT.

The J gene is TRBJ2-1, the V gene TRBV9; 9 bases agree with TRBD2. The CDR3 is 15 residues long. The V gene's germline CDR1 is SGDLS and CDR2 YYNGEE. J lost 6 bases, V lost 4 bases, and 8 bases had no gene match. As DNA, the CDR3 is TGTGCCAGCAGCTCGCTAGCGGGATGGGGCAATGAGCAGTTCTTC. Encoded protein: CASSSLAGWGNEQFF.

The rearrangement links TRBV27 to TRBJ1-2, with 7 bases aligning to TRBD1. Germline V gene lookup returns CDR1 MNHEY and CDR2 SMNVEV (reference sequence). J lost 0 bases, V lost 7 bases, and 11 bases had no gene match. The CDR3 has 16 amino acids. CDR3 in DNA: TGTGCCAGCACACCATTCGTAGGGGGCACTAACTATGGCTACACCTTC. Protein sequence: CASTPFVGGTNYGYTF.

CDR3 coding DNA: TGTGCCAGCAGCGTACAGGGTACAGGAGAGGGCTACACCTTC. Translation: CASSVQGTGEGYTF. This chain uses TRBV9 with TRBJ1-2, with D possibly being TRBD1 (5 bases). Trimming removed 1 base at V and 8 bases at J, with 15 bases between. Germline lookup yields CDR1 SGDLS and CDR2 YYNGEE. This CDR3 is 14 amino acids long.

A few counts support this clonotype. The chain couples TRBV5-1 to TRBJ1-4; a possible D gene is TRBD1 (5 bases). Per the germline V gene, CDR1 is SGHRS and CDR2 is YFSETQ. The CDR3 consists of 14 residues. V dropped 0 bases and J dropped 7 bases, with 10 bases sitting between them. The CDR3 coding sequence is TGCGCCAGCAGCTTGGTCGGGGCGAGTGAAAAACTGTTTTTT. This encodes CASSLVGASEKLFF.

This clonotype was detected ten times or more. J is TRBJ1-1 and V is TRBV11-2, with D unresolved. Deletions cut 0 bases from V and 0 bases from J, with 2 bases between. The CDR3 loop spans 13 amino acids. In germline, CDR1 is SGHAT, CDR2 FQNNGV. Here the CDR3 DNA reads TGTGCCAGCAGCTTAGAGATGAACACTGAAGCTTTCTTT. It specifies CASSLEMNTEAFF.

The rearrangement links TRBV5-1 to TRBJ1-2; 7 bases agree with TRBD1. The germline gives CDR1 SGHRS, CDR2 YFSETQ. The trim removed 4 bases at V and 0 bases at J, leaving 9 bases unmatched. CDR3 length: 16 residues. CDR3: CASSPTGVQANYGYTF. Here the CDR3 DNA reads TGCGCCAGCAGCCCAACAGGGGTTCAAGCTAACTATGGCTACACCTTC.

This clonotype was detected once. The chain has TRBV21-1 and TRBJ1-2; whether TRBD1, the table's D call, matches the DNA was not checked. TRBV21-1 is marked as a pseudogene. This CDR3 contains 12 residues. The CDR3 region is CASSTRQNGYTF. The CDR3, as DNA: TGTGCCAGCAGCACCCGACAGAATGGCTACACCTTC.

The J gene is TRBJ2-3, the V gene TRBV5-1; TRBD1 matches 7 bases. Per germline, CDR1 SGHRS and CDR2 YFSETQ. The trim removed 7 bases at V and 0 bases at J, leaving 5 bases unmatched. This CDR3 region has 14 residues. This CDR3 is CASDRAPSTDTQYF. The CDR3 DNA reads TGCGCCAGCGACAGGGCTCCTAGCACAGATACGCAGTATTTT.

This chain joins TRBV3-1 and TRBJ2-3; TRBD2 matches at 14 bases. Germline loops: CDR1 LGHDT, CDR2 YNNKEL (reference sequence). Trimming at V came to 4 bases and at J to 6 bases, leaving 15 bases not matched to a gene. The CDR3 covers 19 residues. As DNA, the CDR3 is TGTGCCAGCAGCCGAACGCCGGGACTAGCGGGAGAGAATTGGGATACGCAGTATTTT. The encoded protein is CASSRTPGLAGENWDTQYF.

CDR3 sequence reads: CASSIGQDWLEAFF. In DNA, the CDR3 is TGTGCCAGCAGTATAGGACAGGACTGGTTGGAAGCTTTCTTT. The chain carries TRBV12-3 or TRBV12-4 and TRBJ1-1, with TRBD1 identical over 7 bases. Trimming at V came to 5 bases and at J to 8 bases, leaving 11 bases not matched to a gene. The CDR3 consists of 14 residues.

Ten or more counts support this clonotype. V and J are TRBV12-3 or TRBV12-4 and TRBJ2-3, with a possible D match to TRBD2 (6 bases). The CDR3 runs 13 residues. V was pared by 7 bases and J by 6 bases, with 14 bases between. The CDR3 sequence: CASTPRGSDTQYF. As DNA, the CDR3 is TGTGCCAGCACCCCCCGGGGGAGTGATACGCAGTATTTT.

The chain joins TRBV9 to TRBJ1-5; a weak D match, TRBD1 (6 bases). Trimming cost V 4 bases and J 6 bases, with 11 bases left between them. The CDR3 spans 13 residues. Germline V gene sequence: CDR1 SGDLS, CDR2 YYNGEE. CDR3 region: CASSRDIGQPQHF. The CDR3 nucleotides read TGTGCCAGCAGCAGGGACATAGGTCAGCCCCAGCATTTT.

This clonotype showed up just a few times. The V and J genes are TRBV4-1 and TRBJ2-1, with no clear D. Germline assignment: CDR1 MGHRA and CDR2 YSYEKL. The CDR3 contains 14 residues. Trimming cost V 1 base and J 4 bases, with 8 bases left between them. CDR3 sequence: CASSQGGQYNEQFF. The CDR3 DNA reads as TGCGCCAGCAGCCAAGGAGGCCAGTACAATGAGCAGTTCTTC.

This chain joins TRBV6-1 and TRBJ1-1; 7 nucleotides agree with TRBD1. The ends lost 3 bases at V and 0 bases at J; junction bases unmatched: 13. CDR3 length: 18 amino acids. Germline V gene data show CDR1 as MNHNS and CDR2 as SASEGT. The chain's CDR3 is CASSDPGRGQNLNTEAFF. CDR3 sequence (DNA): TGTGCCAGCAGTGACCCCGGGCGGGGACAGAACCTGAACACTGAAGCTTTCTTT.

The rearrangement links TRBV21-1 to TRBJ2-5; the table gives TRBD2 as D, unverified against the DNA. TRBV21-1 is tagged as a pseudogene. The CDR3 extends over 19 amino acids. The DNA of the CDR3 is TGTGCCAGCAGCAACCGGGAAGATCGGGGGACCCGAAGGGGAGAGACCCAGTACTTC. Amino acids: CASSNREDRGTRRGETQYF.

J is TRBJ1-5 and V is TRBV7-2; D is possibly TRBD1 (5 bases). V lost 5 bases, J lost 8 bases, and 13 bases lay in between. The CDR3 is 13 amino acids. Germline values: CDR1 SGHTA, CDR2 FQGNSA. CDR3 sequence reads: CASSRGVGEPQHF. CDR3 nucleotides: TGTGCCAGCAGCCGAGGGGTAGGGGAGCCCCAGCATTTT.

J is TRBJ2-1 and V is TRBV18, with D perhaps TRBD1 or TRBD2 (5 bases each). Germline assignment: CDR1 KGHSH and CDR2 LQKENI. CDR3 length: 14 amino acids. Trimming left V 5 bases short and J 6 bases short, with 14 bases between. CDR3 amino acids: CASSTPGTSNEQFF. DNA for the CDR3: TGTGCCAGCTCAACTCCGGGGACCAGCAATGAGCAGTTCTTC. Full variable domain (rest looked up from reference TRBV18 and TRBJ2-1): NAGVMQNPRHLVRRRGQEARLRCSPMKGHSHVYWYRQLPEEGLKFMVYLQKENIIDESGMPKERFSAEFPKEGPSILRIQQVVRGDSAAYFCASSTPGTSNEQFFGPGTRLTVL.